This TCR beta chain derives from a study of blood T cell repertoires in COVID-19. Study context: T cells, B-cell-depleted T cells, or PBMCs supplied cDNA or gDNA.

Repertoires were generated with immunoSEQ multiplex PCR, while TCRdb's copy carries only in-frame clones and drops some. The table records about 150,000 clones, around 83% of them present only once. Germline values: CDR1 SGHKS, CDR2 YYEKEE (reference sequence). V was trimmed by 7 bases and J by 3 bases, leaving 22 bases between them. The CDR3 consists of 16 residues. The receptor was derived from a woman aged 55 to 70 with acute or convalescent COVID-19. Sequenced input: peripheral blood. The V call is TRBV5-5, the J call TRBJ1-1; D is undetermined. The CDR3 here is CASVQTAQLIHTEAFF. CDR3 nucleotide sequence: TGTGCCAGCGTTCAGACGGCACAACTAATTCACACTGAAGCTTTCTTT.